This TCR beta chain was retrieved from a study of response to subunit inactivated influenza vaccine. V lost 1 base and J lost 6, with 24 bases in between. This CDR3 region has 19 residues. Germline CDR1 is LGHNA and CDR2 is YNFKEQ. TCRdb re-analysed the RT-PCR reads in MiXCR, keeping a single row per CDR3 protein. The profile shows hundreds of thousands of distinct CDR3 sequences, about 25% of them singletons. About this clonotype itself: Its antigen is not identified.

Notes on the study in general: T cells newly recruited by each seasonal influenza vaccination are few, the authors suggested.

The chain is built from TRBV4-2 and TRBJ2-2, with D possibly being TRBD2 (6 bases). The material was CD4+ T cells sorted from PBMCs, obtained around 5 days after vaccination. The origin of this receptor is a middle-aged man who received an inactivated influenza vaccine. CDR3 sequence reads: CASSQALVAGRINAGELFF. The CDR3, as DNA: TGTGCCAGCAGCCAAGCATTAGTAGCAGGGAGGATAAATGCCGGGGAGCTGTTTTTT.